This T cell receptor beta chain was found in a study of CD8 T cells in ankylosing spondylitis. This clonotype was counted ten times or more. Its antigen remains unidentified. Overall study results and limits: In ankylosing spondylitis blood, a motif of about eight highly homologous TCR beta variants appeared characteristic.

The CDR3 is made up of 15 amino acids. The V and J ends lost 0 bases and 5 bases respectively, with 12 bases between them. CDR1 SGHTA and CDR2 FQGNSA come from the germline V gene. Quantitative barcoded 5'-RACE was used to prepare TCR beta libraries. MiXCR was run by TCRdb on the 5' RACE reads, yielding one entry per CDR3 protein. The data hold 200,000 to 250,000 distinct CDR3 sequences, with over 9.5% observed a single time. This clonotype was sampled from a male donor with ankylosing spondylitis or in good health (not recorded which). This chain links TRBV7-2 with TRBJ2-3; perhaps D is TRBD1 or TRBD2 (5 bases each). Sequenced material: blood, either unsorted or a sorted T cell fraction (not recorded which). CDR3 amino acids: CASSLAWDRVDTQYF. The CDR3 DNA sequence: TGTGCCAGCAGCTTAGCGTGGGACCGGGTAGATACGCAGTATTTT. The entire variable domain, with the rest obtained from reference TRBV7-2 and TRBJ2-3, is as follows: GAGVSQSPSNKVTEKGKDVELRCDPISGHTALYWYRQSLGQGLEFLIYFQGNSAPDKSGLPSDRFSAERTGGSVSTLTIQRTQQEDSAVYLCASSLAWDRVDTQYFGPGTRLTVL.